This TCR beta chain was captured in a study of blood T cell repertoires in COVID-19 (dated by TCRdb to 2019 to 2021). About the full investigation: Collaborator samples came from the United States, Italy and Spain and covered acute and convalescent phases of COVID-19. The material from the prospective study consisted of cDNA or gDNA derived from T cells, B-cell-depleted T cells, or PBMCs. Subjects who had been exposed to COVID-19, were actively infected with it, or had recovered from it provided the deeply sampled blood TCRbeta repertoires that made up the dataset. The repertoires were released in a freely available public database intended as a resource for research on the immune response to SARS-CoV-2. The samples were drawn from the first 160 participants of the ongoing ImmuneRACE study and from some 1,300 subjects provided by 6 global collaborators. Sample metadata almost always included a de-identified subject ID, COVID-19 status, age in years and sex. Where available, HLA class I and class II types were taken from metadata supplied by the sample provider and were not determined by assay-based typing. The paper as a whole reports these results and caveats: How much clinical and demographic metadata was included differed by source and by participant, and the metadata was provided uncurated.

The immunoSEQ Assay, a bias-controlled multiplex PCR, was used to amplify TCRbeta CDR3 regions from genomic DNA. The authors' analysis ran thus. The number of nucleated cells in each sample was estimated from the amplification of reference gene primers within the assay. Sequence reads were collapsed and filtered to measure the absolute abundance of every unique TCRbeta CDR3 rearrangement. For each sample, productive Simpson clonality was calculated as the square root of Simpson's diversity index across productive rearrangements. In TCRdb, the immuneACCESS table is reduced to in-frame sequences with V and J assigned. These tables do not hold every clone; where another copy was compared, an unresolved V gene accounts for under half, and the others remain unexplained. V, J and clone size are taken as reported in that table, and D and trimming were inferred from the DNA itself. This sample gives roughly 170,000 clones in total; under 85% of them show up just once. Jointly, the top ten make up more than 5.5% of the sample.

From a lookup of the germline V gene, CDR1 and CDR2 are SQVTM and ANQGSEA. V and J are truncated by 3 bases and 6 bases respectively, leaving an intervening sequence of 14 bases. From the cysteine up to the phenylalanine, the CDR3 has a length of 13 residues. The entry retains the CDR3 DNA only, 39 bases that are in frame from base 1. This clone has more than one count but fewer than ten. Its antigen specificity is not known. The record has no base qualities; no much larger clone is one base away. Collaborating institutions collected whole blood in K2EDTA tubes following their own protocols. For TCRbeta analysis, collaborator samples were shipped as frozen whole blood, as isolated PBMCs, or as DNA extracted from either sample type.

Sequencing was carried out using peripheral blood. This clonotype was sampled from a human donor in a cohort sampled during active COVID-19. The V and J segments used are TRBV29-1 and TRBJ1-1; TRBD1 could be the D gene, as 6 bases match. CDR3 sequence: CSVEVGGAPEAFF. The nucleotides are TGCAGCGTTGAGGTTGGGGGCGCCCCTGAAGCTTTCTTT.